The sequence of this T cell receptor beta chain was determined in a study of blood T cell repertoires in COVID-19. Looking at the study overall: The samples span acute and convalescent COVID-19 from the United States, Italy and Spain. PBMCs, B-cell-depleted T cells, or T cells provided the cDNA or gDNA that made up the material.

The V end lost 3 bases, the J end lost 5 bases, and 11 bases lay between the germline ends. From germline, CDR1 is WSHSY and CDR2 SAAADI. The CDR3 spans 13 residues. Method: immunoSEQ multiplex PCR; TCRdb's copy keeps in-frame clones and lacks some. The sample comprises about 250,000 clones, about nine tenths of which are singletons, and more than 1.5% rests with the top ten. The sample consisted of PBMCs or T cells enriched from blood (not recorded which). V is TRBV10-2 and J is TRBJ2-7; D perhaps matches TRBD2 (6 bases). The sequence came from a man between 35 and 55 years old who had recovered from COVID-19. The CDR3 DNA reads TGCGCCAGCAGTGATGGGCAGCGGGACGAGCAGTACTTC. Translating it yields CASSDGQRDEQYF.